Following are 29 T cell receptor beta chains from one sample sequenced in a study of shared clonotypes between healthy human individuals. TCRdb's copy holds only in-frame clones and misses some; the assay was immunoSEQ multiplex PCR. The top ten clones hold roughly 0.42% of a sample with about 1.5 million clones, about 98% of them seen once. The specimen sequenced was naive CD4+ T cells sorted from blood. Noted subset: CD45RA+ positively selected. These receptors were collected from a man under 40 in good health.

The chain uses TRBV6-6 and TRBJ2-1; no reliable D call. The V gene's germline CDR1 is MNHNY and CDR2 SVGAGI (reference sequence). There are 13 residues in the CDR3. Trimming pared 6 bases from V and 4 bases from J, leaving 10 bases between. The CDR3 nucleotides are TGTGCCAGCAGCCTAGACGCGTACAATGAGCAGTTCTTC. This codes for CASSLDAYNEQFF.

CDR3 nucleotides: TGTGCCATCAGACCGGGACAGGGTACCTCTCCTACCGACGAGCAGTACTTC. Translated, it gives CAIRPGQGTSPTDEQYF. This sequence joins TRBV10-3 and TRBJ2-7, with 9 bases lining up with TRBD1. CDR1 ENHRY and CDR2 SYGVKD come from the germline V gene. J was trimmed by 5 bases and V by 6 bases; bases with no gene match: 17. This CDR3 has 17 residues.

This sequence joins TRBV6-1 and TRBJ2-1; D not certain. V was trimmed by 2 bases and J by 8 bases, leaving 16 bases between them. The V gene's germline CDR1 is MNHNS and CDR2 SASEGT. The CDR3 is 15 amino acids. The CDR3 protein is CASSERVGLVYEQFF. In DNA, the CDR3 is TGTGCCAGCAGTGAAAGGGTTGGTTTAGTGTATGAGCAGTTCTTC.

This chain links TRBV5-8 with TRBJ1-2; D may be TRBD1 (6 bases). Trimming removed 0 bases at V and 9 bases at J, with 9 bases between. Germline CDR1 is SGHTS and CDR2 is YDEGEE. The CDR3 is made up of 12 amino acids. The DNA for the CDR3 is TGTGCCAGCAGCTTGGACAGGGTGAGCTACACCTTC. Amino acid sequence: CASSLDRVSYTF.

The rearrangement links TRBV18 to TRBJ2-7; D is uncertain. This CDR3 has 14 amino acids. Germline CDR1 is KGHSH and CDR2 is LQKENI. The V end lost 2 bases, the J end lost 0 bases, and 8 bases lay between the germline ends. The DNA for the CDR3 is TGTGCCAGCTCACCAGCAGGTTTCTCCTACGAGCAGTACTTC. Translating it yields CASSPAGFSYEQYF.

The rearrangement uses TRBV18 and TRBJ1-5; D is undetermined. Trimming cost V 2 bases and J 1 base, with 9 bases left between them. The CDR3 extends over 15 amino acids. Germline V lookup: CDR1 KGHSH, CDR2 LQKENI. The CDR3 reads CASSPKILSNQPQHF. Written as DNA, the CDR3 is TGTGCCAGCTCACCAAAGATCTTAAGCAATCAGCCCCAGCATTTT.

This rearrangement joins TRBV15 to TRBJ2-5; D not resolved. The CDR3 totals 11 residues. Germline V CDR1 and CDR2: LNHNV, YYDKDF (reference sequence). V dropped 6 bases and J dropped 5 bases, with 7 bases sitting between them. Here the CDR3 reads CATSMWETQYF. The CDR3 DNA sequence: TGTGCCACCAGTATGTGGGAGACCCAGTACTTC.

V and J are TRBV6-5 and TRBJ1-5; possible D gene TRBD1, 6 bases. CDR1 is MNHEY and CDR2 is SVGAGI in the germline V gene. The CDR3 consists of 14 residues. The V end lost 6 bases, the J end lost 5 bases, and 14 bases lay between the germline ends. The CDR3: CASRQGRGDQPQHF. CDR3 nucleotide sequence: TGTGCCAGCAGGCAGGGGAGAGGGGATCAGCCCCAGCATTTT.

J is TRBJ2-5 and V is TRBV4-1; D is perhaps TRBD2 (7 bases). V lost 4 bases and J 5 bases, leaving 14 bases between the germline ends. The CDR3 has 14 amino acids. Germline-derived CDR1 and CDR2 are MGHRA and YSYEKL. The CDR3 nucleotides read TGCGCCAGCAGCCGGGTTGGGGGGGGCGAGACCCAGTACTTC. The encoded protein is CASSRVGGGETQYF.

DNA of the CDR3: TGTGCCAGCAGCCCCGGGACAGGTCCCCACCCGTTCTCATACGAGCAGTACTTC. This gives the protein CASSPGTGPHPFSYEQYF. The chain employs TRBV5-5 and TRBJ2-7, with TRBD1 matching over 8 bases. Trimming took 4 bases from V and 4 from J; bases not matched to a gene: 19. The germline V gene encodes CDR1 SGHKS and CDR2 YYEKEE (reference sequence). The CDR3 length is 18 residues. Complete variable domain (other parts from reference TRBV5-5 and TRBJ2-7): DAGVTQSPTHLIKTRGQQVTLRCSPISGHKSVSWYQQVLGQGPQFIFQYYEKEERGRGNFPDRFSARQFPNYSSELNVNALLLGDSALYLCASSPGTGPHPFSYEQYFGPGTRLTVT.

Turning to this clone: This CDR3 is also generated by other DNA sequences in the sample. The CDR3 DNA follows: TGTGCCAGCAGCGTAGCTCCGGGGACAGATACGCAGTATTTT. As protein: CASSVAPGTDTQYF. This chain joins TRBV9 and TRBJ2-3; maybe TRBD2 (5 bases). CDR1 and CDR2 (germline): SGDLS, YYNGEE. V shed 0 bases and J shed 3 bases, with 8 bases lying between them. This CDR3 is 14 amino acids long.

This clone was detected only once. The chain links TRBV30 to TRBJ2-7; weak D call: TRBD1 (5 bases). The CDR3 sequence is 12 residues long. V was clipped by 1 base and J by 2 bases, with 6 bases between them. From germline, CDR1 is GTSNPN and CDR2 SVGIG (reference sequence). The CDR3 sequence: CAWSDRTYEQYF. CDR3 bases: TGTGCCTGGAGTGACAGGACCTACGAGCAGTACTTC. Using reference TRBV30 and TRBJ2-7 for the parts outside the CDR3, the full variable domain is SQTIHQWPATLVQPVGSPLSLECTVEGTSNPNLYWYRQAAGRGLQLLFYSVGIGQISSEVPQNLSASRPQDRQFILSSKKLLLSDSGFYLCAWSDRTYEQYFGPGTRLTVT.

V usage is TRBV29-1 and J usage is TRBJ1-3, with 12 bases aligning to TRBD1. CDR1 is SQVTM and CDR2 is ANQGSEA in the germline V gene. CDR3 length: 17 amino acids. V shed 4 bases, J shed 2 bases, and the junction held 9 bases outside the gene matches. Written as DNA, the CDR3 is TGCAGCGTTGGGAAGGGACAGGGGGCCTCAGCTGGAAACACCATATATTTT. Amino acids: CSVGKGQGASAGNTIYF.

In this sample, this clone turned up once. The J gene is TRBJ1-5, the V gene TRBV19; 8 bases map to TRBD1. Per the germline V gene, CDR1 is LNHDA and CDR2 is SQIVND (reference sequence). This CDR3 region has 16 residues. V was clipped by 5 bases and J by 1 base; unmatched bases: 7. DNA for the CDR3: TGTGCCAGTAGTCTGGACAGGGTCCGAAGCAATCAGCCCCAGCATTTT. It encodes CASSLDRVRSNQPQHF. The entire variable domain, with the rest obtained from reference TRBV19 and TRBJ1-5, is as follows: DGGITQSPKYLFRKEGQNVTLSCEQNLNHDAMYWYRQDPGQGLRLIYYSQIVNDFQKGDIAEGYSVSREKKESFPLTVTSAQKNPTAFYLCASSLDRVRSNQPQHFGDGTRLSIL.

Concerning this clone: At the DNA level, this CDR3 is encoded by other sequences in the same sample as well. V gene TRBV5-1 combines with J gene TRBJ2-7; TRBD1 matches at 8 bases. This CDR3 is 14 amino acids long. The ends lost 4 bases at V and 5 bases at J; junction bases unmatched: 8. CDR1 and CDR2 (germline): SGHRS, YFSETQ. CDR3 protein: CASSLVYRGDEQYF. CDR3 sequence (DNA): TGCGCCAGCAGCCTGGTCTACAGGGGGGACGAGCAGTACTTC.

This CDR3 reads CASSEATYSQPQHF. The DNA of the CDR3 is TGTGCCAGCAGTGAAGCTACGTATTCTCAGCCCCAGCATTTT. The V gene is TRBV2, the J gene TRBJ1-5; no firm D call. Germline CDR1 reads SNHLY; CDR2 reads FYNNEI. Trimming left V 0 bases short and J 6 bases short, with 9 bases between. This CDR3 is 14 amino acids long.

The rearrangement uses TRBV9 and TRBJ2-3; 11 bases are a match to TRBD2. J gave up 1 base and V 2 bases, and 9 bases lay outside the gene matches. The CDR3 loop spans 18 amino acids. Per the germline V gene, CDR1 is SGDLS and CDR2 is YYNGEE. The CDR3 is CASSVGLAVGWRTDTQYF. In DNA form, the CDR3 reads TGTGCCAGCAGCGTGGGACTAGCGGTAGGCTGGCGCACAGATACGCAGTATTTT.

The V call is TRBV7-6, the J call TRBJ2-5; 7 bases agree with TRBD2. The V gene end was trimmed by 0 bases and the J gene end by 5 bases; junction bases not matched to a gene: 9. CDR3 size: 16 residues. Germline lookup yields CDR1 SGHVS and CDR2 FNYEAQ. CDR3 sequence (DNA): TGTGCCAGCAGCTTAGCGCAGGCGGGAGTGGTGGAGACCCAGTACTTC. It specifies CASSLAQAGVVETQYF. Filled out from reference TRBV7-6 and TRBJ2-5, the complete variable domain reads GAGVSQSPRYKVTKRGQDVALRCDPISGHVSLYWYRQALGQGPEFLTYFNYEAQQDKSGLPNDRFSAERPEGSISTLTIQRTEQRDSAMYRCASSLAQAGVVETQYFGPGTRLLVL.

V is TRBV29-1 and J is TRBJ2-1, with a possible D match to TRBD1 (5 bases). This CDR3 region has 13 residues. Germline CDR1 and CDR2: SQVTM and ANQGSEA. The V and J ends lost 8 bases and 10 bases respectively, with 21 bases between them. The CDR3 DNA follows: TGCAGCCTGGCCTCCTCAGGGTTTGGCGAGCAGTTCTTC. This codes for CSLASSGFGEQFF.

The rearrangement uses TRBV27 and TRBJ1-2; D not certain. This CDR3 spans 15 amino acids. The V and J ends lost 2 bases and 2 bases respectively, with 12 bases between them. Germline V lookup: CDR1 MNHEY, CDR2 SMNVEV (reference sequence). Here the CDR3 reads CASSLLGSPNYGYTF. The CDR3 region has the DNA TGTGCCAGCAGTTTACTCGGGAGCCCCAACTATGGCTACACCTTC.

As DNA, the CDR3 is TGTGCCAGCAGCTTAGGTCTAGCGGGAGCTTTAACCTACGAGCAGTACTTC. Residues: CASSLGLAGALTYEQYF. The V and J genes are TRBV11-2 and TRBJ2-7; 10 positions match TRBD2. The trim removed 1 base at V and 2 bases at J, leaving 8 bases unmatched. The germline CDR1 and CDR2 sequences are SGHAT and FQNNGV. This CDR3 has 17 amino acids.

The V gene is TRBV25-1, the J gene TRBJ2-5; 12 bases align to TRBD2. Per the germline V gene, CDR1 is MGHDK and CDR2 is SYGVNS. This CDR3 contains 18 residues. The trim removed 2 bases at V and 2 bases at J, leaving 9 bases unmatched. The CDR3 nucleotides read TGTGCCAGCAGTGAAGTCCGACTAGCGGGAGTGAGGCAAGAGACCCAGTACTTC. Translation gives CASSEVRLAGVRQETQYF.

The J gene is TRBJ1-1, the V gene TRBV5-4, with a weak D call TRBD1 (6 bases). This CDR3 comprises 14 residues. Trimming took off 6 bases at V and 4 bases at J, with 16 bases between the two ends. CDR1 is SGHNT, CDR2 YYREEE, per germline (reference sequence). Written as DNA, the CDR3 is TGTGCCAGCACCCTTTTTGACAGGCGCACTGAAGCTTTCTTT. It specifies CASTLFDRRTEAFF.

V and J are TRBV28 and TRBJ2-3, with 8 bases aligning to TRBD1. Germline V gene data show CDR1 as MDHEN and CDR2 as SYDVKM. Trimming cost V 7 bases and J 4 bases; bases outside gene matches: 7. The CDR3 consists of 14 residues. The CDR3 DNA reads TGTGCCAGCAAGGCGCACAGGGGGTCAGATACGCAGTATTTT. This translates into CASKAHRGSDTQYF.

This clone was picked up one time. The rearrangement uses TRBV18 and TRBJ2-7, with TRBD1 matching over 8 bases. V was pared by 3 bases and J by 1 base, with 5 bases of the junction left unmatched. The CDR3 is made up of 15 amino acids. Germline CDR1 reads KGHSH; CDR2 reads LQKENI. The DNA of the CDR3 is TGTGCCAGCTCACCCTGGACAGGGTTGTCCTACGAGCAGTACTTC. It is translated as CASSPWTGLSYEQYF.

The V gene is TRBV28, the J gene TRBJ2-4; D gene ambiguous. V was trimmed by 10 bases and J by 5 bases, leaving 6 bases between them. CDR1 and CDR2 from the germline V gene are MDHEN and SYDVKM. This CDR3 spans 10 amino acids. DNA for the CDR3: TGTGCCACCGCCCAAAACATTCAGTACTTC. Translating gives CATAQNIQYF. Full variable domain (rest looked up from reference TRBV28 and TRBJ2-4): DVKVTQSSRYLVKRTGEKVFLECVQDMDHENMFWYRQDPGLGLRLIYFSYDVKMKEKGDIPEGYSVSREKKERFSLILESASTNQTSMYLCATAQNIQYFGAGTRLSVL.

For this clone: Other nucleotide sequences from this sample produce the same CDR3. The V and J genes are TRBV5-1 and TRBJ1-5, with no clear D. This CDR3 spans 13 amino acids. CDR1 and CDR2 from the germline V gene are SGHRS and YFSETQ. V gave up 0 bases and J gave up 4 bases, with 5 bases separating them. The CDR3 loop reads CASSLDVNQPQHF. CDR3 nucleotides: TGCGCCAGCAGCTTGGATGTGAATCAGCCCCAGCATTTT.

DNA of the CDR3: TGTGCCAGCTCACCACTAGGGGCCCCCAACACCGGGGAGCTGTTTTTT. It encodes CASSPLGAPNTGELFF. The chain joins TRBV18 to TRBJ2-2; D is perhaps TRBD1 (5 bases). This CDR3 region has 16 residues. Germline V gene data show CDR1 as KGHSH and CDR2 as LQKENI. Deletions cut 1 base from V and 2 bases from J, with 11 bases between.

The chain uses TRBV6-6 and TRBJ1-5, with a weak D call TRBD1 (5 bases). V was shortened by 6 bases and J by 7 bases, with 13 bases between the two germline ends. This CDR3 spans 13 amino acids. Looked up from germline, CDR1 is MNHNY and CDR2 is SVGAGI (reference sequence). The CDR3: CASRAPGEQPQHF. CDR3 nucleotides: TGTGCCAGCAGAGCCCCGGGGGAACAGCCCCAGCATTTT.